One and the same sample provided the 27 T cell receptor beta chains below, sequenced in a study of shared clonotypes between healthy human individuals. CD8 cells regarded as naive lacked CD45RO, were positively chosen for CCR7, and omitted terminally differentiated effector memory CD45RA+ cells. Sequencing used immunoSEQ multiplex PCR; TCRdb keeps in-frame clones, though not all of them. The sample includes roughly 2,000,000 clones, around 96% of them seen just once. The specimen was naive CD8+ T cells sorted from blood. All receptors come from a young man in good health.

The CDR3 is CASSQVLIDPTEAAPGDGYTF. CDR3 DNA: TGCGCCAGCAGCCAAGTTCTCATTGACCCGACAGAGGCTGCTCCCGGAGATGGCTACACCTTC. The chain uses TRBV4-3 and TRBJ1-2, with D possibly being TRBD1 (5 bases). Germline values: CDR1 LGHNA, CDR2 YSLEER. The CDR3 has 21 amino acids. V gave up 1 base and J gave up 6 bases, with 33 bases separating them.

The chain has TRBV2 and TRBJ1-5, with D uncertain. V was trimmed by 2 bases and J by 8 bases, leaving 7 bases between them. CDR1 is SNHLY, CDR2 FYNNEI, per germline. The CDR3 spans 12 residues. The CDR3 DNA reads TGTGCCAGCAGTGAACATGGAAAGCCCCAGCATTTT. Translated: CASSEHGKPQHF.

This clone appeared once. The chain joins TRBV15 to TRBJ1-1; no firm D call. CDR1 and CDR2 (germline): LNHNV, YYDKDF (reference sequence). V was cut by 5 bases and J by 8 bases, with 15 bases left in between. This CDR3 comprises 13 residues. The CDR3 DNA is TGTGCCACCAGCCCCGCACCGATGGGCGAAGCTTTCTTT. Translated: CATSPAPMGEAFF.

The genes are TRBV30 and TRBJ1-2; D unclear. Germline values: CDR1 GTSNPN, CDR2 SVGIG (reference sequence). V shed 4 bases and J shed 7 bases, with 7 bases lying between them. The CDR3 totals 10 residues. CDR3 nucleotides: TGTGCCTGGATCGGACTTGGCTACACCTTC. Translated: CAWIGLGYTF.

CDR3: CAISEIGTGTGELFF. Written as DNA, the CDR3 is TGTGCCATCAGTGAGATTGGGACAGGGACCGGGGAGCTGTTTTTT. The V and J genes are TRBV10-3 and TRBJ2-2; TRBD1 matches 9 bases. The V segment lost 2 bases and the J segment 5 bases; nucleotides outside the gene matches: 3. Germline CDR1 reads ENHRY; CDR2 reads SYGVKD. This CDR3 contains 15 residues.

In regard to this clone: Other DNA sequences in the sample encode the same CDR3. The chain recombines TRBV11-2 with TRBJ2-7, with TRBD1 matching over 11 bases. The CDR3 contains 15 residues. Trimming at V came to 5 bases and at J to 2 bases, leaving 5 bases not matched to a gene. Germline CDR1 and CDR2: SGHAT and FQNNGV. The CDR3 sequence is CASSPGTGGTYEQYF. The CDR3 region has the DNA TGTGCCAGCAGCCCAGGGACAGGGGGAACCTACGAGCAGTACTTC.

The chain has TRBV4-1 and TRBJ1-2, with no clear D. V lost 1 base and J lost 6, with 15 bases in between. This CDR3 region has 15 residues. Germline V lookup: CDR1 MGHRA, CDR2 YSYEKL. CDR3 in DNA: TGCGCCAGCAGCCAAGGGAGGGTTCTTTTGGATGGCTACACCTTC. Amino acids: CASSQGRVLLDGYTF.

The rearrangement links TRBV5-4 to TRBJ2-4; D possibly corresponds to TRBD1 (5 bases). V was shortened by 4 bases and J by 8 bases, with 22 bases between the two germline ends. Germline assignment: CDR1 SGHNT and CDR2 YYREEE (reference sequence). The CDR3 contains 16 residues. The CDR3 region is CASSLLGPQGADIQYF. CDR3 DNA: TGTGCCAGCAGCCTTTTAGGCCCGCAAGGGGCAGACATTCAGTACTTC. Supplemented by reference TRBV5-4 and TRBJ2-4, the full variable domain reads ETGVTQSPTHLIKTRGQQVTLRCSSQSGHNTVSWYQQALGQGPQFIFQYYREEENGRGNFPPRFSGLQFPNYSSELNVNALELDDSALYLCASSLLGPQGADIQYFGAGTRLSVL.

J is TRBJ2-7 and V is TRBV2; D is ambiguous. The CDR3 length is 15 residues. V lost 2 bases, J lost 0 bases, and 11 bases lay in between. Germline CDR1 reads SNHLY; CDR2 reads FYNNEI. The CDR3 here is CASSEQALISYEQYF. CDR3 in DNA: TGTGCCAGCAGTGAACAGGCACTGATCTCCTACGAGCAGTACTTC.

The chain links TRBV2 to TRBJ2-5; a weak D match, TRBD1 (5 bases). Germline V gene sequence: CDR1 SNHLY, CDR2 FYNNEI. The CDR3 contains 14 residues. Trimming removed 10 bases at V and 2 bases at J, with 17 bases between. The CDR3 reads CATPRPTEQETQYF. The CDR3 DNA sequence: TGTGCCACCCCGAGGCCGACAGAACAAGAGACCCAGTACTTC.

The chain recombines TRBV5-6 with TRBJ2-7; 7 bases agree with TRBD1. Trimming took 5 bases from V and 0 from J; bases not matched to a gene: 8. Germline V gives CDR1 SGHDT, CDR2 YYEEEE. This CDR3 has 15 amino acids. CDR3 protein: CASSTTGAYSYEQYF. CDR3 nucleotide sequence: TGTGCCAGCAGTACCACAGGGGCGTACTCCTACGAGCAGTACTTC. The full variable domain, its missing parts supplied by reference TRBV5-6 and TRBJ2-7, is DAGVTQSPTHLIKTRGQQVTLRCSPKSGHDTVSWYQQALGQGPQFIFQYYEEEERQRGNFPDRFSGHQFPNYSSELNVNALLLGDSALYLCASSTTGAYSYEQYFGPGTRLTVT.

The chain combines TRBV27 with TRBJ2-6; D is perhaps TRBD1 (6 bases). Trimming stripped 1 base from V and 0 bases from J, with 13 bases between. Germline V gene lookup returns CDR1 MNHEY and CDR2 SMNVEV (reference sequence). This CDR3 has 18 residues. The CDR3 spells CASSLLGTSLSGANVLTF. The DNA of the CDR3 is TGTGCCAGCAGTTTATTGGGGACATCACTCTCTGGGGCCAACGTCCTGACTTTC.

V and J are TRBV2 and TRBJ2-3, with a weak D call TRBD2 (5 bases). With 7 bases removed from V and 2 bases from J, the gap between germline ends came to 19 bases. From germline, CDR1 is SNHLY and CDR2 FYNNEI. The CDR3 is 16 residues long. CDR3 protein: CASTEGVSSNTDTQYF. CDR3 in DNA: TGTGCCAGCACCGAGGGAGTCTCGTCTAACACAGATACGCAGTATTTT.

The chain uses TRBV19 and TRBJ2-5; 7 bases fit TRBD1. The junction had 6 bases not matched to a gene; V was cut back by 0 bases and J by 5 bases. The CDR3 spans 15 residues. The germline V gene encodes CDR1 LNHDA and CDR2 SQIVND (reference sequence). CDR3 amino acids: CASSIDYRGIETQYF. For the CDR3, the DNA is TGTGCCAGTAGTATAGACTACAGGGGAATCGAGACCCAGTACTTC.

In DNA form, the CDR3 reads TGTGCCAGCAGCCAAGTGGGTTTCGGAAACACCATATATTTT. It translates to CASSQVGFGNTIYF. The V and J genes are TRBV13 and TRBJ1-3; D remains unclear. Germline V gene sequence: CDR1 PRHDT, CDR2 FYEKMQ (reference sequence). Trimming removed 5 bases from V and 4 bases from J, with 12 bases in between. The CDR3 consists of 14 residues. The whole variable domain, remainder taken from reference TRBV13 and TRBJ1-3, is AAGVIQSPRHLIKEKRETATLKCYPIPRHDTVYWYQQGPGQDPQFLISFYEKMQSDKGSIPDRFSAQQFSDYHSELNMSSLELGDSALYFCASSQVGFGNTIYFGEGSWLTVV.

The rearrangement joins TRBV11-2 to TRBJ1-2; perhaps TRBD1 as D (6 bases). The CDR3 extends over 13 amino acids. V lost 6 bases and J 2 bases, leaving 10 bases between the germline ends. Per the germline V gene, CDR1 is SGHAT and CDR2 is FQNNGV. The CDR3 region is CASSSGVNYGYTF. The CDR3 DNA reads as TGTGCCAGCAGTTCAGGGGTGAACTATGGCTACACCTTC. Filled out from reference TRBV11-2 and TRBJ1-2, the complete variable domain reads EAGVAQSPRYKIIEKRQSVAFWCNPISGHATLYWYQQILGQGPKLLIQFQNNGVVDDSQLPKDRFSAERLKGVDSTLKIQPAKLEDSAVYLCASSSGVNYGYTFGSGTRLTVV.

The genes are TRBV7-9 and TRBJ1-5; maybe TRBD1 (5 bases). Per germline, CDR1 SEHNR and CDR2 FQNEAQ (reference sequence). The V end lost 2 bases, the J end lost 9 bases, and 17 bases lay between the germline ends. This CDR3 is built from 15 residues. The CDR3 nucleotides read TGTGCCAGCAGCTTATTTGAGGGGCAAAGCGGGCCCCAGCATTTT. It encodes CASSLFEGQSGPQHF.

The V call is TRBV4-1, the J call TRBJ2-1, with D maybe TRBD2 (6 bases). Trimming shortened V by 6 bases and J by 6 bases, and 12 bases separated the two germline ends. CDR3 length: 13 residues. Per the germline V gene, CDR1 is MGHRA and CDR2 is YSYEKL. CDR3 protein: CASRDLLANEQFF. In DNA form, the CDR3 reads TGCGCCAGCAGGGACTTACTAGCCAATGAGCAGTTCTTC.

The V call is TRBV4-1, the J call TRBJ2-7; 7 bases match TRBD1. V gave up 4 bases and J gave up 5 bases; unmatched junction bases: 8. Germline values: CDR1 MGHRA, CDR2 YSYEKL. The CDR3 runs to 14 residues. The CDR3 here is CASSLTGALDEQYF. The DNA of the CDR3 is TGCGCCAGCAGCCTTACAGGGGCGTTGGACGAGCAGTACTTC.

The chain joins TRBV2 to TRBJ1-3, with D unresolved. CDR1 and CDR2 (germline): SNHLY, FYNNEI. The CDR3 sequence is 16 residues long. V lost 4 bases to trimming and J lost 4 bases, with 17 bases between them. CDR3 nucleotides: TGTGCCAGCAGTGGTCGCGGGGAAGGAACCGGAAACACCATATATTTT. Translated: CASSGRGEGTGNTIYF.

In its sample, this clone was seen once. The V and J genes are TRBV5-6 and TRBJ1-1; D ambiguous. V was clipped by 0 bases and J by 13 bases, with 19 bases between them. Germline CDR1 SGHDT, CDR2 YYEEEE. The CDR3 has 14 residues. The CDR3 DNA reads TGTGCCAGCAGCTTGGGGATCCCACAGCCTATCGGTTTCTTT. Encoded protein: CASSLGIPQPIGFF.

With respect to this clone: In the same sample, other DNA sequences code for this CDR3. The V gene is TRBV27, the J gene TRBJ2-1, with D uncertain. The CDR3 is made up of 15 amino acids. With 2 bases removed from V and 0 bases from J, the gap between germline ends came to 8 bases. The germline V gene encodes CDR1 MNHEY and CDR2 SMNVEV (reference sequence). CDR3 protein: CASSLGVSSYNEQFF. The CDR3 DNA is TGTGCCAGCAGTTTAGGGGTGAGCTCCTACAATGAGCAGTTCTTC.

V gene TRBV6-1 combines with J gene TRBJ1-3; no clear D gene. This CDR3 has 15 residues. CDR1 is MNHNS and CDR2 is SASEGT in the germline V gene. Between the trimmed V and J ends, which lost 4 bases and 0 bases, there was a span of 10 bases. CDR3 nucleotide sequence: TGTGCCAGCAGTGTTGGACGGACCTCTGGAAACACCATATATTTT. Amino acid sequence: CASSVGRTSGNTIYF.

This clone came up once. This rearrangement joins TRBV5-4 to TRBJ2-7; 11 bases match TRBD1. The germline V gene has CDR1 SGHNT and CDR2 YYREEE (reference sequence). The length of the CDR3 is 15 residues. Trimming at V came to 4 bases and at J to 2 bases, leaving 5 bases not matched to a gene. The CDR3 reads CASSHGQGATYEQYF. As DNA, the CDR3 is TGTGCCAGCAGCCACGGACAGGGGGCAACCTACGAGCAGTACTTC.

The CDR3 nucleotides read TGTGCCAGCAGCTTAGGCGCGGGACAGGGGCTCCTACACGAGCAGTACTTC. This translates into CASSLGAGQGLLHEQYF. The chain links TRBV11-3 to TRBJ2-7; the match to TRBD1 covers 10 bases. The germline gives CDR1 SGHNT, CDR2 YENEEA. V dropped 1 base and J dropped 5; count of bases not matched to a gene: 11. This CDR3 has 17 residues.

This sequence joins TRBV4-3 and TRBJ2-3; weak D call: TRBD1 (5 bases). The CDR3 is 14 residues long. In germline, CDR1 is LGHNA, CDR2 YSLEER. Trimming took off 2 bases at V and 5 bases at J, with 11 bases between the two ends. CDR3: CASSQSGQLDTQYF. The CDR3, as DNA: TGCGCCAGCAGCCAATCAGGACAATTAGATACGCAGTATTTT.

The chain combines TRBV27 with TRBJ1-1; 9 positions agree with TRBD1. Germline trimming cut 8 bases from V and 4 bases from J; bases unmatched to any gene: 8. Germline V gene data show CDR1 as MNHEY and CDR2 as SMNVEV (reference sequence). The CDR3 covers 14 residues. The CDR3 sequence: CASGPTGGFTEAFF. Written as DNA, the CDR3 is TGTGCCAGCGGCCCAACAGGGGGCTTCACTGAAGCTTTCTTT.